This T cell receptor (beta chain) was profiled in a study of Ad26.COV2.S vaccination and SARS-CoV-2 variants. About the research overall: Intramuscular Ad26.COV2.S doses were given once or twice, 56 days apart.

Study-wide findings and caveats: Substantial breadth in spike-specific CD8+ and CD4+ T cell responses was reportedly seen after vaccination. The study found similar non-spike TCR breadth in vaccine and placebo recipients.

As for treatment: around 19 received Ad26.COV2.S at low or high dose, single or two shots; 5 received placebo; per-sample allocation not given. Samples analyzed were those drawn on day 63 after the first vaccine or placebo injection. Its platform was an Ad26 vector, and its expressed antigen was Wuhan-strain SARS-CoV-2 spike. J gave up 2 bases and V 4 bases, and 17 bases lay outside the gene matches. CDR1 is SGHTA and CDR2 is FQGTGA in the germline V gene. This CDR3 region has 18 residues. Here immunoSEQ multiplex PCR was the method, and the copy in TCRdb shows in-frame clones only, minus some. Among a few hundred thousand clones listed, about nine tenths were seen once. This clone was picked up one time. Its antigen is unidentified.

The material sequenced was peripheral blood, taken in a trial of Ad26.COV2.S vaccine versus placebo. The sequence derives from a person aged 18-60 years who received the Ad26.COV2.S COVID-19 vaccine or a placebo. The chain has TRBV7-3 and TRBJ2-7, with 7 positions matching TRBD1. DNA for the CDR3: TGTGCCAGCAGCTCCCCGGGACAGCGATCACTAATGACCTACGAGCAGTACTTC. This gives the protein CASSSPGQRSLMTYEQYF.